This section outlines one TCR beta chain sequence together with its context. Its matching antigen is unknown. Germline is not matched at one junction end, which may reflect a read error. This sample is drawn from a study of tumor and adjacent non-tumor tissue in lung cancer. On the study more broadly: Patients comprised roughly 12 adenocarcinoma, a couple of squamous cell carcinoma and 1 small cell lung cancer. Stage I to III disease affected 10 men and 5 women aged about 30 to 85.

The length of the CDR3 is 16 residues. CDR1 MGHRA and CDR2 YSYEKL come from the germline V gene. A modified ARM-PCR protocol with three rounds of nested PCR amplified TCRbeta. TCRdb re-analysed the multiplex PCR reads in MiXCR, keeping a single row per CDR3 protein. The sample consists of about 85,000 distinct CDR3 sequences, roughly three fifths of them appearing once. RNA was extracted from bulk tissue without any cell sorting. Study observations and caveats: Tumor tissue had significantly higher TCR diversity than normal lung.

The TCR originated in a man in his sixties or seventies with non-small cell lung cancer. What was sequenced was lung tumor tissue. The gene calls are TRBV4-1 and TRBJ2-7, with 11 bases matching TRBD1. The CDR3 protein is CTSSLSGQGDSYEQYF. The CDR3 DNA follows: TGCACCAGCAGCCTTTCGGGACAGGGGGATTCCTACGAGCAGTACTTC.